This record covers a single T cell receptor beta chain. No antigen is known for it. MiXCR was run by TCRdb on the reads, yielding one entry per CDR3 protein. The data contain hundreds of thousands of distinct CDR3 sequences, 35% to 45% of them singletons. These data are taken from a study of T cell repertoires in cytomegalovirus infection. Study information: It can be stated that public TCR beta signatures indicated CMV infection as well as a matching HLA type.

The V and J ends lost 8 bases and 3 bases, in that order; junction bases with no gene match: 7. Germline CDR1 is MDHEN and CDR2 is SYDVKM. The CDR3 length is 13 residues. Broader study findings: Dominant in the ex vivo response were TCR beta clonotypes restricted by HLA-C and specific for CMV. The cumulative frequency of public TCR beta families distinguished individuals who carried CMV together with the relevant HLA.

Sequencing input: PBMCs. J is TRBJ2-7 and V is TRBV28; 7 bases match TRBD1. The receptor's source is a human donor in good health (CMV status not recorded). Some clones in this sample may be carry-over from other donors' samples. The chain's CDR3 is CASHKRGRYEQYF. DNA of the CDR3: TGTGCCAGCCACAAAAGGGGGCGCTACGAGCAGTACTTC. Complete variable domain (other parts from reference TRBV28 and TRBJ2-7): DVKVTQSSRYLVKRTGEKVFLECVQDMDHENMFWYRQDPGLGLRLIYFSYDVKMKEKGDIPEGYSVSREKKERFSLILESASTNQTSMYLCASHKRGRYEQYFGPGTRLTVT.